What follows are 29 T cell receptor beta chains derived from one specimen sequenced in a study of regulatory T cells in long-lasting Graves disease. Combining iRepertoire HTBI primers with Arm-PCR of CDR3 regions, the authors built TCR beta libraries. Via MiXCR, TCRdb re-called the multiplex PCR reads, giving one row per CDR3 protein. The table has around 430,000 distinct CDR3 sequences, approximately 22% seen once. Time point denoted: persistent/refractory GD, antithyroid drugs over 5 years with positive TRAb. Scientists built the TCR library using RNA that was extracted from PBMCs. This specimen consisted of peripheral blood mononuclear cells (PBMCs), obtained when the disease was refractory, from a patient treated with antithyroid drugs. The source is a female donor with Graves disease.

This clonotype has ten or more counts. This chain uses TRBV12-3 or TRBV12-4 with TRBJ1-6; TRBD1 might be the D (6 bases). The germline V and J ends were trimmed by 3 bases and 10 bases, with 16 bases remaining between them. The CDR3 sequence is 15 residues long. The CDR3 here is CASSFEETGWSPLHF. In DNA form, the CDR3 reads TGTGCCAGCAGTTTCGAGGAGACAGGATGGTCACCCCTCCACTTT.

This clonotype was seen at least ten times. The junction shows a germline mismatch at one end, possibly a read error. J is TRBJ2-5 and V is TRBV28; 11 positions match TRBD2. CDR1 is MDHEN and CDR2 is SYDVKM in the germline V gene. The CDR3 sequence is 12 residues long. CDR3 sequence: CASSPSGRRGFF. CDR3 DNA sequence: TGTGCCAGCAGTCCTAGCGGGAGGCGGGGGTTCTTC.

This clonotype was counted at least ten times. The chain recombines TRBV9 with TRBJ1-1, with D unclear. Germline assignment: CDR1 SGDLS and CDR2 YYNGEE. The CDR3 is 13 residues long. V was pared by 3 bases and J by 2 bases, with 8 bases between. The CDR3 loop reads CASSESLNTEAFF. In DNA, the CDR3 is TGTGCCAGCAGCGAATCCCTAAACACTGAAGCTTTCTTT.

This clonotype has just one count. Possible read error: a much larger clone is one base away. The V and J genes are TRBV6-1 and TRBJ2-7, with D perhaps matching TRBD1 or TRBD2 (5 bases each). The CDR3 length is 13 residues. Germline V gene sequence: CDR1 MNHNS, CDR2 SASEGT. The CDR3 reads CASSVRGSCEQYF. The CDR3 DNA sequence: TGTGCCAGCAGTGTCCGGGGCTCCTGCGAGCAGTACTTC.

This clonotype showed up many times. The rearrangement links TRBV7-2 to TRBJ1-6; the D is unclear. Germline V gene sequence: CDR1 SGHTA, CDR2 FQGNSA. V lost 3 bases and J 7 bases, leaving 4 bases between the germline ends. This CDR3 region has 12 residues. CDR3 amino acids: CASSFSNSPLHF. The CDR3, as DNA: TGTGCCAGCAGCTTTTCCAATTCACCCCTCCACTTT.

This clonotype occurred many times. The V call is TRBV12-3 or TRBV12-4, the J call TRBJ1-6; 9 bases align to TRBD1. This CDR3 has 17 amino acids. The J segment lost 3 bases and the V segment lost 6 bases, leaving 9 bases of the junction unmatched. CDR3 sequence: CASRPGTGSFYNSPLHF. The CDR3 nucleotides read TGTGCCAGCAGACCCGGGACAGGGAGCTTCTATAATTCACCCCTCCACTTT.

This clonotype was observed at least ten times. The genes are TRBV20-1 and TRBJ1-4; 7 bases fit TRBD1. Looked up from germline, CDR1 is DFQATT and CDR2 is SNEGSKA (reference sequence). V trimming: 4 bases; J trimming: 4 bases; junction bases outside the gene matches: 3. The CDR3 has 13 amino acids. CDR3 region: CSATGQYNEKLFF. CDR3 bases: TGCAGTGCTACGGGACAGTATAATGAAAAACTGTTTTTT.

The CDR3 DNA sequence: TGCAGCGTGAGTAGACGTTTGAACACTGAAGCTTTCTTT. This translates into CSVSRRLNTEAFF. This chain links TRBV29-1 with TRBJ1-1, with D unclear. The germline CDR1 and CDR2 sequences are SQVTM and ANQGSEA. V was trimmed by 6 bases and J by 0 bases, leaving 11 bases between them. The CDR3 has 13 amino acids.

On this clonotype itself: The CDR3 does not close with the conserved phenylalanine or tryptophan, likely indicating a read error. The CDR3 spells CASSRGIPNTEAFL. The CDR3, as DNA: TGTGCCAGCAGCCGCGGTATACCGAACACTGAAGCTTTCCTT. The gene calls are TRBV7-9 and TRBJ1-1; D uncertain. Trimming stripped 5 bases from V and 1 base from J, with 11 bases between. CDR1 and CDR2 from the germline V gene are SEHNR and FQNEAQ (reference sequence). This CDR3 has 14 residues.

This clonotype has ten or more counts. The rearrangement uses TRBV6-1 and TRBJ2-7; TRBD2 matches 7 bases. Germline V gene data show CDR1 as MNHNS and CDR2 as SASEGT. With V trimmed by 7 bases and J by 0 bases, 12 bases remained unmatched. This CDR3 contains 16 residues. The chain's CDR3 is CASIGTSVRSSYEQYF. CDR3 DNA sequence: TGTGCCAGCATCGGCACTAGCGTTCGGAGCTCCTACGAGCAGTACTTC.

There are many counts of this clonotype. The genes are TRBV12-3 or TRBV12-4 and TRBJ1-5; weak D call: TRBD1 (5 bases). Trimming took off 3 bases at V and 5 bases at J, with 17 bases between the two ends. This CDR3 is 16 amino acids long. The CDR3 coding sequence is TGTGCCAGCAGTTTTACAGACGCTGGGGGAGATCAGCCCCAGCATTTT. This sequence encodes CASSFTDAGGDQPQHF.

As to this clonotype: This may be a read error, as it is one base from a much larger clone. The chain couples TRBV9 to TRBJ1-2; 9 bases fit TRBD1. V shed 4 bases and J 4 bases; nucleotides not matched to a gene: 2. Germline V gene lookup returns CDR1 SGDLS and CDR2 YYNGEE. The CDR3 runs 13 residues. The CDR3 loop reads CASSPQGAYGYTF. The CDR3 coding sequence is TGTGCCAGCAGCCCACAGGGGGCCTATGGCTACACCTTC.

The rearrangement joins TRBV24-1 to TRBJ2-2, with D perhaps matching TRBD2 (6 bases). V lost 2 bases, J lost 1 base, and 10 bases lay in between. The CDR3 is made up of 16 amino acids. In germline, CDR1 is KGHDR, CDR2 SFDVKD. CDR3 nucleotide sequence: TGTGCCACCAGTGATTGGACTACCGGGAACACCGGGGAGCTGTTTTTT. Translated: CATSDWTTGNTGELFF.

CDR3 nucleotides: TGTGCCAGCAGCCGGGGTCCGGGAGACGGGGAGCTGTTTTTT. Its translation is CASSRGPGDGELFF. The chain combines TRBV11-1 with TRBJ2-2, with D perhaps TRBD2 (6 bases). Trimming pared 5 bases from V and 7 bases from J, leaving 14 bases between. The CDR3 has 14 amino acids. Germline lookup yields CDR1 SGHAT and CDR2 FQDESV (reference sequence).

This clonotype was found a few times. The chain couples TRBV11-1 to TRBJ2-2; D is ambiguous. Trimming cost V 1 base and J 0 bases, with 9 bases left between them. Germline V CDR1 and CDR2: SGHAT, FQDESV (reference sequence). This CDR3 has 16 amino acids. CDR3 amino acids: CASSLDRPPNTGELFF. The CDR3 DNA is TGTGCCAGCAGCTTAGACCGGCCCCCGAACACCGGGGAGCTGTTTTTT.

V usage is TRBV27 and J usage is TRBJ2-1; 8 bases map to TRBD2. The CDR3 has 16 amino acids. The trim removed 1 base at V and 7 bases at J, leaving 9 bases unmatched. Per germline, CDR1 MNHEY and CDR2 SMNVEV (reference sequence). The CDR3 sequence is CASSLLFGRVGNEQFF. In nucleotides, the CDR3 is TGTGCCAGCAGTTTATTGTTCGGGAGGGTAGGTAATGAGCAGTTCTTC.

This clonotype was observed many times. The chain has TRBV7-2 and TRBJ1-1; D possibly corresponds to TRBD1 (6 bases). This CDR3 is built from 16 residues. Per germline, CDR1 SGHTA and CDR2 FQGNSA. The V gene lost 5 bases and the J gene lost 0 bases, with 16 bases spanning the gap. CDR3 residues: CASSLDSVTMNTEAFF. CDR3 coding DNA: TGTGCCAGCAGCCTGGACAGTGTCACCATGAACACTGAAGCTTTCTTT.

At least ten counts were recorded for this clonotype. This chain joins TRBV6-5 and TRBJ1-5, with 7 bases aligning to TRBD1. The CDR3 consists of 17 residues. The V and J ends lost 2 bases and 1 base, in that order; junction bases with no gene match: 8. Germline V gene lookup returns CDR1 MNHEY and CDR2 SVGAGI. The CDR3 sequence is CASSYLDRAQSNQPQHF. CDR3 DNA sequence: TGTGCCAGCAGTTACCTCGACAGGGCGCAGAGCAATCAGCCCCAGCATTTT.

This chain links TRBV14 with TRBJ1-2, with a possible D match to TRBD1 (6 bases). The CDR3 covers 14 residues. With 4 bases removed from V and 13 bases from J, the gap between germline ends came to 22 bases. Germline V CDR1 and CDR2: SGHDN, FVKESK. The CDR3 region is CASSRTARAPECTF. In DNA form, the CDR3 reads TGTGCCAGCAGCCGGACAGCGCGGGCCCCTGAGTGCACCTTC.

On this clonotype: Sequence at one end of the junction differs from germline and may be a read error. The chain combines TRBV28 with TRBJ1-6; no firm D call. Germline loops: CDR1 MDHEN, CDR2 SYDVKM. The CDR3 length is 15 residues. As DNA, the CDR3 is TGTGCCAGCAGTCAACGATACGACGGGGATTCACCCCCCCACTTT. It encodes CASSQRYDGDSPPHF.

The sample holds a few counts of this clonotype. The genes are TRBV5-8 and TRBJ2-1; tentatively, D is TRBD1 (6 bases). The CDR3 extends over 17 amino acids. Germline CDR1 SGHTS, CDR2 YDEGEE. V was shortened by 0 bases and J by 6 bases, with 19 bases between the two germline ends. CDR3 nucleotides: TGTGCCAGCAGCTTGGTACGGCAGGGGAACGATGGCAATGAGCAGTTCTTC. It encodes CASSLVRQGNDGNEQFF.

This clonotype was picked up many times. The chain employs TRBV6-2 or TRBV6-3 and TRBJ1-2; D remains ambiguous. CDR3 length: 13 amino acids. Trimming removed 4 bases from V and 8 bases from J, with 14 bases in between. The germline gives CDR1 MNHEY, CDR2 SVGEGT. The CDR3 DNA is TGTGCCAGCAGTTCCGGAGCGTTACTGGGCTACACCTTC. Protein product: CASSSGALLGYTF.

This clonotype has ten or more counts. This chain uses TRBV19 with TRBJ1-2; D might be TRBD1 (5 bases). The CDR3 length is 14 residues. The germline V and J ends were trimmed by 5 bases and 5 bases, with 15 bases remaining between them. Germline CDR1 and CDR2: LNHDA and SQIVND (reference sequence). The CDR3 loop is CASSQSGTGYGYTF. CDR3 bases: TGTGCCAGTAGTCAGTCCGGGACTGGGTATGGCTACACCTTC. Full variable domain (outside the CDR3, taken from reference TRBV19 and TRBJ1-2): DGGITQSPKYLFRKEGQNVTLSCEQNLNHDAMYWYRQDPGQGLRLIYYSQIVNDFQKGDIAEGYSVSREKKESFPLTVTSAQKNPTAFYLCASSQSGTGYGYTFGSGTRLTVV.

This clonotype was seen ten or more times. The J gene is TRBJ2-7, the V gene TRBV6-5; D assignment may be TRBD1 or TRBD2 (5 bases each). Germline V gene data show CDR1 as MNHEY and CDR2 as SVGAGI. The CDR3 runs 15 residues. V was clipped by 0 bases and J by 2 bases, with 11 bases between them. The CDR3 region is CASSYSGTSTYEQYF. CDR3 sequence (DNA): TGTGCCAGCAGTTACTCGGGGACGTCTACCTACGAGCAGTACTTC.

This clonotype came up many times. The chain employs TRBV2 and TRBJ1-2, with D possibly TRBD1 on 5 matching bases. In germline, CDR1 is SNHLY, CDR2 FYNNEI. Deletions cut 2 bases from V and 4 bases from J, with 11 bases between. The CDR3 is 14 amino acids. Here the CDR3 reads CASSEQGPIYGYTF. The CDR3 coding sequence is TGTGCCAGCAGTGAACAGGGCCCCATCTATGGCTACACCTTC.

This clonotype was observed a handful of times. V and J are TRBV20-1 and TRBJ1-4; no clear D gene. The germline gives CDR1 DFQATT, CDR2 SNEGSKA (reference sequence). The V gene lost 3 bases and the J gene lost 4 bases, with 6 bases spanning the gap. The CDR3 is 12 amino acids. The DNA of the CDR3 is TGCAGTGCTAGGGATGTTAATGAAAAACTGTTTTTT. Translated: CSARDVNEKLFF.

This clonotype came up many times. This chain links TRBV10-3 with TRBJ2-7; a possible D gene is TRBD1 (6 bases). The CDR3 runs 14 residues. V lost 7 bases to trimming and J lost 1 base, with 14 bases between them. Germline CDR1 ENHRY, CDR2 SYGVKD. CDR3 in amino acids: CAITPGEESYEQYF. CDR3 sequence (DNA): TGTGCCATCACCCCAGGGGAAGAATCCTACGAGCAGTACTTC.

This clonotype has only a few counts. This rearrangement joins TRBV10-3 to TRBJ1-4; D is undetermined. The CDR3 is 12 residues long. V lost 10 bases to trimming and J lost 3 bases, with 9 bases between them. Germline V lookup: CDR1 ENHRY, CDR2 SYGVKD. CDR3 amino acids: CATGPSNEKLFF. CDR3 in DNA: TGTGCCACAGGCCCGTCTAATGAAAAACTGTTTTTT.

The chain is built from TRBV7-2 and TRBJ2-7, with 10 bases matching TRBD2. The CDR3 length is 17 residues. With 3 bases clipped from V and 5 bases from J, the junction kept 13 bases outside the gene matches. In germline, CDR1 is SGHTA, CDR2 FQGNSA. The CDR3 region is CASSFSLSGGARNEQYF. The CDR3 nucleotides read TGTGCCAGCAGCTTTTCCTTAAGCGGGGGGGCCCGTAACGAGCAGTACTTC.